The 16 T cell receptor beta chains given below trace back to one sample, sequenced in a study of early T cells in non-severe SARS-CoV-2 infection. TCRdb ran MiXCR on the 5' RACE reads and lists one entry per CDR3 protein. This sample yields roughly 55,000 distinct CDR3 sequences, of which 14% to 15% are seen a single time; 10% belongs to the top ten. The input for sequencing was whole blood, taken at baseline. The receptors here all came from an adult who was a healthcare worker with PCR-confirmed SARS-CoV-2 infection or an uninfected control (not recorded which).

This clonotype was detected only a few times. The CDR3 bases are TGCAGTGCTAGAGAAGGGACAGGTACCTACGAGCAGTACTTC. Protein: CSAREGTGTYEQYF. The genes are TRBV20-1 and TRBJ2-7, with TRBD1 matching over 8 bases. Germline values: CDR1 DFQATT, CDR2 SNEGSKA (reference sequence). The CDR3 contains 14 residues. With 0 bases clipped from V and 2 bases from J, the junction kept 3 bases outside the gene matches.

This clonotype was counted a few times. This rearrangement joins TRBV7-2 to TRBJ2-1; D is perhaps TRBD2 (6 bases). The CDR3 extends over 14 amino acids. Germline-derived CDR1 and CDR2 are SGHTA and FQGNSA. Trimming stripped 4 bases from V and 5 bases from J, with 12 bases between. CDR3 sequence: CASSSVSGHNEQFF. Written as DNA, the CDR3 is TGTGCCAGCAGCTCCGTTAGCGGACACAATGAGCAGTTCTTC.

The chain combines TRBV6-2 or TRBV6-3 with TRBJ2-7; D ambiguous. This CDR3 spans 13 amino acids. Germline CDR1 MNHEY, CDR2 SVGEGT. V gave up 7 bases and J gave up 6 bases, with 16 bases separating them. Here the CDR3 DNA reads TGTGCCAGCACCTTCAGCCGGGCTAGCGAGCAGTACTTC. Translating gives CASTFSRASEQYF.

This clonotype was found many times. This chain uses TRBV28 with TRBJ1-1, with unresolved D. CDR3 length: 13 residues. Trimming took 5 bases from V and 11 from J, leaving 18 bases between them. In germline, CDR1 is MDHEN, CDR2 SYDVKM. CDR3 amino acids: CASSTPSLSRAFF. CDR3 nucleotide sequence: TGTGCCAGCAGTACTCCCTCCCTCAGTCGGGCTTTCTTT.

The table lists this clonotype with a few counts. The J gene is TRBJ2-7, the V gene TRBV28; weak D call: TRBD2 (5 bases). V was pared by 6 bases and J by 3 bases, with 15 bases between. The V gene's germline CDR1 is MDHEN and CDR2 SYDVKM. The CDR3 length is 14 residues. The CDR3, as DNA: TGTGCCAGCAGCTTAAGTGGAGGACGCTACGAGCAGTACTTC. Protein sequence: CASSLSGGRYEQYF.

The rearrangement uses TRBV29-1 and TRBJ2-7; 10 bases fit TRBD2. Per the germline V gene, CDR1 is SQVTM and CDR2 is ANQGSEA. Losses at the gene ends were 8 bases for V and 2 bases for J; bases not matched to a gene: 6. This CDR3 is built from 13 residues. CDR3 nucleotides: TGCAGCCCTCGGACTAGCGGTACCTACGAGCAGTACTTC. Amino acids: CSPRTSGTYEQYF.

The chain has TRBV6-2 or TRBV6-3 and TRBJ2-3; D unclear. V dropped 6 bases and J dropped 10 bases, with 14 bases sitting between them. The CDR3 is 12 residues long. Germline V gene sequence: CDR1 MNHEY, CDR2 SVGEGT. The CDR3 DNA is TGTGCCAGCAGAACCGGTGGGGAATCGCAGTATTTT. Protein product: CASRTGGESQYF.

This clonotype was counted a few times. The chain carries TRBV19 and TRBJ2-1, with 10 bases identical to TRBD2. Trimming removed 6 bases from V and 5 bases from J; junction bases left unmatched: 13. Germline loops: CDR1 LNHDA, CDR2 SQIVND (reference sequence). There are 17 residues in the CDR3. CDR3 protein: CASRRGNSGRANNEQFF. CDR3 sequence (DNA): TGTGCCAGTAGGAGGGGAAACAGCGGGAGGGCCAACAATGAGCAGTTCTTC.

V gene TRBV5-1 combines with J gene TRBJ2-7; the match to TRBD2 covers 8 bases. V lost 4 bases and J lost 2; bases outside the gene matches: 8. CDR1 SGHRS and CDR2 YFSETQ come from the germline V gene. The CDR3 is made up of 15 amino acids. The chain's CDR3 is CASSPGGGRPYEQYF. CDR3 nucleotides: TGCGCCAGCAGCCCGGGCGGGGGGAGACCCTACGAGCAGTACTTC.

The chain employs TRBV28 and TRBJ2-7; 11 positions agree with TRBD2. Germline V lookup: CDR1 MDHEN, CDR2 SYDVKM. V shed 4 bases, J shed 3 bases, and the junction held 2 bases outside the gene matches. This CDR3 has 14 residues. CDR3 sequence: CASSSLAGVYEQYF. CDR3 DNA: TGTGCCAGCAGTTCACTAGCGGGGGTCTACGAGCAGTACTTC.

This clonotype was counted only a few times. The chain recombines TRBV7-9 with TRBJ2-1; 11 bases map to TRBD1. This CDR3 has 16 amino acids. Trimming at V came to 3 bases and at J to 7 bases, leaving 8 bases not matched to a gene. Germline V gene data show CDR1 as SEHNR and CDR2 as FQNEAQ (reference sequence). CDR3 residues: CASSFQGQGARNEQFF. Written as DNA, the CDR3 is TGTGCCAGCAGCTTTCAAGGACAGGGGGCAAGGAATGAGCAGTTCTTC.

There are a few counts of this clonotype. J is TRBJ2-1 and V is TRBV20-1, with D hard to call. The CDR3 is made up of 13 amino acids. The V end lost 1 base, the J end lost 10 bases, and 14 bases lay between the germline ends. The V gene's germline CDR1 is DFQATT and CDR2 SNEGSKA (reference sequence). Written as DNA, the CDR3 is TGCAGTGCTAGAGTAGGTAGTCTTGGAGAGCAGTTCTTC. Protein product: CSARVGSLGEQFF.

The CDR3 nucleotides read TGCGCCAGCAGCTTGCGGACCTACACAGATACGCAGTATTTT. Amino acids: CASSLRTYTDTQYF. V and J are TRBV4-1 and TRBJ2-3; no clear D gene. CDR1 MGHRA and CDR2 YSYEKL come from the germline V gene. The CDR3 spans 14 residues. Trimming stripped 5 bases from V and 2 bases from J, with 11 bases between.

This clonotype was observed a handful of times. The gene calls are TRBV11-3 and TRBJ2-1, with 7 bases that match TRBD2. CDR3 length: 16 residues. V lost 1 base and J lost 9; bases outside the gene matches: 12. Germline assignment: CDR1 SGHNT and CDR2 YENEEA. Here the CDR3 reads CASSLGEGRSRFEQFF. The CDR3 region has the DNA TGTGCCAGCAGCTTAGGGGAGGGAAGATCTCGCTTTGAGCAGTTCTTC.

In its sample, this clonotype was seen a few times. The chain combines TRBV5-1 with TRBJ2-7; D not certain. CDR3 size: 14 residues. Trimming shortened V by 0 bases and J by 6 bases, and 13 bases separated the two germline ends. Germline assignment: CDR1 SGHRS and CDR2 YFSETQ. The CDR3 region is CASSLDPGRREQYF. CDR3 coding DNA: TGCGCCAGCAGCTTGGATCCAGGCCGCCGCGAGCAGTACTTC.

This clonotype was observed many times. The V and J genes are TRBV7-9 and TRBJ1-4; unclear D gene. The V gene lost 4 bases and the J gene lost 8 bases, with 8 bases spanning the gap. Germline V CDR1 and CDR2: SEHNR, FQNEAQ (reference sequence). There are 12 residues in the CDR3. DNA for the CDR3: TGTGCCAGCAGCTCGGGGTACGAAAAACTGTTTTTT. It translates to CASSSGYEKLFF.